What follows are 5 T cell receptor beta chains derived from one specimen sequenced in a study of control samples from healthy donors and cancer patients. The assay was immunoSEQ multiplex PCR, and TCRdb's table has in-frame clones only and misses some. The top ten hold 20% to 25% of the sample, which has about 10,000 clones, approximately 91% seen once. Sequences were obtained from PBMCs. The receptors shown here come from a man between 60 and 75 years old with colorectal cancer.

This chain links TRBV7-3 with TRBJ2-5; 9 nucleotides match TRBD2. Germline values: CDR1 SGHTA, CDR2 FQGTGA. The V segment lost 2 bases and the J segment 1 base; nucleotides outside the gene matches: 11. The CDR3 consists of 18 residues. This chain's CDR3 is CASSLGGSSGELQETQYF. As DNA, the CDR3 is TGTGCCAGCAGCTTAGGCGGCTCTAGCGGGGAACTCCAAGAGACCCAGTACTTC. Looking up the rest from reference TRBV7-3 and TRBJ2-5 gives the full variable domain: GAGVSQTPSNKVTEKGKYVELRCDPISGHTALYWYRQSLGQGPEFLIYFQGTGAADDSGLPNDRFFAVRPEGSVSTLKIQRTERGDSAVYLCASSLGGSSGELQETQYFGPGTRLLVL.

This chain links TRBV14 with TRBJ2-2; D may match TRBD1 or TRBD2 (5 bases each). The germline gives CDR1 SGHDN, CDR2 FVKESK. Trimming took off 4 bases at V and 0 bases at J, with 15 bases between the two ends. This CDR3 spans 17 amino acids. As DNA, the CDR3 is TGTGCCAGCAGCCCGGGACCCCGAGATACGAACACCGGGGAGCTGTTTTTT. Its translation is CASSPGPRDTNTGELFF.

This clone was detected once. The V call is TRBV7-6, the J call TRBJ2-2; perhaps TRBD2 as D (5 bases). The germline V gene has CDR1 SGHVS and CDR2 FNYEAQ. The length of the CDR3 is 18 residues. Trimming left V 1 base short and J 0 bases short, with 15 bases between. Here the CDR3 DNA reads TGTGCCAGCAGCTTAGGTTTGGCGGGCGCCACGAACACCGGGGAGCTGTTTTTT. It is translated as CASSLGLAGATNTGELFF.

The chain employs TRBV28 and TRBJ1-2, with D uncertain. Germline CDR1 and CDR2: MDHEN and SYDVKM. V was cut by 10 bases and J by 4 bases, with 13 bases left in between. CDR3 length: 12 amino acids. The CDR3 is CATSVGSYGYTF. CDR3 DNA: TGTGCCACGAGCGTAGGGTCCTATGGCTACACCTTC.

In its sample, this clone was seen a few times. Here the CDR3 DNA reads TGCGCCAGCAGCCGGCTGGGACAGGGAAGTTTGGAGCAGTACTTC. Protein: CASSRLGQGSLEQYF. This chain uses TRBV4-1 with TRBJ2-7, with 9 bases identical to TRBD1. V was pared by 4 bases and J by 7 bases, with 11 bases of the junction left unmatched. Germline V gene data show CDR1 as MGHRA and CDR2 as YSYEKL. This CDR3 region has 15 residues.